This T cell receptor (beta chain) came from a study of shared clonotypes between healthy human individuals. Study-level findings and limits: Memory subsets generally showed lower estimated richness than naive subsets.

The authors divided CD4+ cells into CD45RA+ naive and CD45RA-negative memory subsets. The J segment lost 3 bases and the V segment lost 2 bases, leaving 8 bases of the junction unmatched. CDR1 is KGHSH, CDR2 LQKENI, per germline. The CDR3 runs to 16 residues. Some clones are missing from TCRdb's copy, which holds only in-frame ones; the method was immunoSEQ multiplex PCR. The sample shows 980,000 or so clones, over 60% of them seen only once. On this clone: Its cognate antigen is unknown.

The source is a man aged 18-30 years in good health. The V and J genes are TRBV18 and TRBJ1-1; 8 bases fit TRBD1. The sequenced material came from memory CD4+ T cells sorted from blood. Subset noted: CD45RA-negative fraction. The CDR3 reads CASSPSGPGGHTEAFF. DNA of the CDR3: TGTGCCAGCTCACCATCAGGGCCAGGGGGCCACACTGAAGCTTTCTTT. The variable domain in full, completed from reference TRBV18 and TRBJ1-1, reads NAGVMQNPRHLVRRRGQEARLRCSPMKGHSHVYWYRQLPEEGLKFMVYLQKENIIDESGMPKERFSAEFPKEGPSILRIQQVVRGDSAAYFCASSPSGPGGHTEAFFGQGTRLTVV.